Listed below are T cell receptor beta chains from one sample, sequenced in a study of vaccination and CD4 T cells after COVID-19. In TCRdb, the PCR reads were re-called with MiXCR into one record per CDR3 protein. The sample yields 15,000 to 20,000 distinct CDR3 sequences, about 59% seen once. The sample in question was CD4+ T cells from blood, obtained before SARS-CoV-2 vaccination. The receptor source for this set is a human donor who had recovered from COVID-19. CDR3s include the opening cysteine and the closing phenylalanine or tryptophan.

CDR3 protein: CASSERLAENYEQYF; V gene: TRBV7-2
CDR3 protein: CASSGGLAGARGNEQFF; V gene: TRBV7-3
CDR3 protein: CASTSIRLGVSGRGYQETQYF; V gene: TRBV6-2/TRBV6-3
CDR3 protein: CSASHPNYEQYF; V gene: TRBV20-1
CDR3 protein: CASSPRSGLAEAFF; V gene: TRBV5-4
CDR3 protein: CASSYLYEQYF; V gene: TRBV6-5
CDR3 protein: CASSLARGTGELFF; V gene: TRBV7-6
CDR3 protein: CSARDVAGGGSYNEQFF; V gene: TRBV20-1
CDR3 protein: CASRRQNSPLHF; V gene: TRBV6-2/TRBV6-3
CDR3 protein: CASSLGQGRGETQYF; V gene: TRBV5-1
CDR3 protein: CASTLYGTGDNQPQHF; V gene: TRBV5-6